This T cell receptor (beta chain) was sequenced during a study of early T cells in non-severe SARS-CoV-2 infection (dated by TCRdb to 2020 to 2023). At the level of the whole study: Because TCR sequencing relied on bulk RNA taken from unsorted whole blood, pairing of alpha and beta chains was not possible.

A case-control design nested within a healthcare worker cohort in London, UK, was used, with weekly nasopharyngeal swab PCR tests and blood sampling performed. Healthcare workers were recruited between 23 and 31 March 2020, during the week of the UK lockdown, and were followed weekly for up to about 15 weeks. About this clonotype itself: No cognate antigen has been identified for it. Base qualities were left out, and no much larger clone turns up one base away.

What the authors observed across the whole study: Matching against VDJdb was skewed toward anti-spike CD8 responses, likely underestimated virus-specific expansions, and missed private and CD4 specificities.

Preparation of the library involved 5' RACE. The sequencer listed for this sample is NextSeq 500. The TCR library protocol attached unique molecular identifiers to individual cDNA molecules to correct for sequencing error and PCR bias. Both TCR alpha and beta chains were sequenced, and tight co-correlation was observed between alpha and beta sequence abundances in each sample. From the authors' description of their analysis: V gene, J gene and CDR3 annotation of TCR sequences was performed with Decombinator V4. Expanded TCRs were defined as changing significantly between any two time points under a Poisson model with p below 0.0001. TCR abundances were normalised to the total number of TCRs sequenced per sample and expressed as counts per million. TRAV1-2 paired with TRAJ12, TRAJ20 or TRAJ33 defined MAIT TCRs, while TRAV10 paired with TRAJ18 defined iNKT TCRs. VDJdb, accessed 1 November 2021, was searched for CMV, EBV and SARS-CoV-2 annotated TCRs, with TCRs annotated for multiple antigens excluded. The public reads were quality trimmed at Q25 with fastp and then assembled into clones with MiXCR by TCRdb, keeping productive beta chains. Every distinct CDR3 protein forms one entry, paired with its most common genes and DNA. Here the V and J calls rest on TCRdb's processing, not on the authors' analysis. In this sample the table shows approximately 110,000 distinct CDR3 sequences, 15% of which occur a single time. Around a fifth of the sample comes from the top ten.

Inclusive of the bounding cysteine and phenylalanine, the CDR3 is 12 residues long. Of all the DNA, just the CDR3 is kept, 36 bases in frame from base 1. The germline V gene (reference sequence) provides CDR1 LGHDT and CDR2 YNNKEL. The rearrangement combines TRBV3-1 with TRBJ2-5; the D gene is perhaps TRBD1 or TRBD2, each of them matching over 5 bases. This TCR was sampled from an adult who was a healthcare worker with PCR-confirmed SARS-CoV-2 infection or an uninfected control (not recorded which). The sequenced sample was whole blood. CDR3 reads: CGAGSTQETQYF. The nucleotides read TGTGGGGCAGGGAGTACCCAAGAGACCCAGTACTTC.